The following is a T cell receptor beta chain sequence with its context. This sample was included in a study of siplizumab effects on memory and regulatory T cells. This table comes from immunoSEQ multiplex PCR, and its TCRdb copy is limited to in-frame clones, with some not included. The sample consists of about 97,000 clones, roughly 90% of them appearing once. The CDR3 totals 16 residues. J gave up 0 bases and V 6 bases, and 9 bases lay outside the gene matches. Per germline, CDR1 LNHDA and CDR2 SQIVND (reference sequence). This sequence was found in a human donor in good health. Sequenced: CD4+ T cells sorted from blood. The chain links TRBV19 to TRBJ1-1; 8 nucleotides match TRBD1. CDR3 in amino acids: CASRPGQGKMNTEAFF. In DNA, the CDR3 is TGTGCCAGTAGACCCGGACAGGGAAAAATGAACACTGAAGCTTTCTTT.